Listed below are T cell receptor beta chains from one sample, sequenced in a study of prognosis after radiotherapy for stage I lung cancer. Each CDR3 protein gets one entry after TCRdb re-called the multiplex PCR reads with MiXCR. The table shows 26,000 or so distinct CDR3 sequences, with around 30% occurring only once. The specimen comprised PBMCs, sampled before or after stereotactic body radiation therapy (not recorded which). These receptors were collected from a donor aged 50 or older with non-small cell lung cancer. CDR3s include the opening cysteine and the closing phenylalanine or tryptophan. The D gene is left open where the match is weak. Size values are once, few and many counts, or a class for expanded clones, and some rows have none.

j_call | v_call | d_call | clone_size | cdr3_aa | cdr3_nt
TRBJ1-6 | TRBV6-2/TRBV6-3 | TRBD1 | many | CATAGQTNSPLHF | TGTGCCACCGCGGGACAGACGAATTCACCCCTCCACTTT
TRBJ2-7 | TRBV6-5 | . | . | CASSYLSGGLSDHYF | TGTGCCAGCAGTTACCTGTCAGGTGGGTTGTCCGATCATTACTTC
TRBJ2-7 | TRBV5-6 | . | . | CASSLVDGSYEQYF | TGTGCCAGCAGCTTGGTGGACGGGTCCTACGAGCAGTACTTC
TRBJ2-7 | TRBV5-4 | TRBD2 | . | CASSFEPSGVRERYF | TGTGCCAGCAGCTTCGAGCCTAGCGGCGTTCGTGAGCGGTACTTC
TRBJ1-5 | TRBV19 | TRBD1 | many | CASSASGQGAQPQHF | TGTGCCAGTAGTGCCTCGGGACAGGGGGCTCAGCCCCAGCATTTT
TRBJ2-1 | TRBV5-1 | . | many | CASSPRANSYNEQFF | TGCGCCAGCAGCCCTCGGGCCAACTCCTACAATGAGCAGTTCTTC
TRBJ2-7 | TRBV19 | . | many | CASSIPGPYEQYF | TGTGCCAGTAGTATCCCGGGACCCTACGAGCAGTACTTC
TRBJ2-2 | TRBV7-3 | . | . | CASSLFPRREPGELFF | TGTGCCAGCAGCTTATTCCCACGTAGGGAGCCCGGGGAGCTGTTTTTT
TRBJ1-6 | TRBV20-1 | TRBD1 | . | CSATGDSYNSPLHF | TGCAGTGCTACCGGGGACAGTTATAATTCACCCCTCCACTTT
TRBJ1-4 | TRBV28 | . | . | CATGEKLFF | TGTGCCACGGGGGAAAAACTGTTTTTT
TRBJ2-7 | TRBV19 | . | many | CASSFSGSYEQYF | TGTGCCAGTAGCTTCTCAGGGTCCTACGAGCAGTACTTC
TRBJ1-2 | TRBV4-1 | . | many | CASSHDRLDSLYTF | TGCGCCAGCAGCCACGATAGGTTGGACAGTCTCTACACCTTC
TRBJ1-1 | TRBV12-3/TRBV12-4 | . | . | CASSLAQGGWTEAFF | TGTGCCAGCAGTTTAGCGCAGGGAGGGTGGACTGAAGCTTTCTTT
TRBJ1-6 | TRBV5-4 | TRBD1 | many | CASQQGAPNSPLHF | TGTGCCAGCCAGCAGGGGGCTCCGAATTCACCCCTCCACTTT
TRBJ1-2 | TRBV6-1 | . | many | CATIQGTPNYGYTF | TGTGCCACTATTCAGGGAACCCCTAACTATGGCTACACCTTC
TRBJ2-3 | TRBV5-1 | TRBD2 | many | CASSLAASGATDTQYF | TGCGCCAGCAGCTTGGCGGCTAGCGGGGCGACGGATACGCAGTATTTT
TRBJ1-5 | TRBV5-6 | . | once | CASSYGRDGQPQHF | TGTGCCAGCAGCTACGGACGGGATGGCCAGCCCCAGCATTTT
TRBJ2-1 | TRBV7-2 | TRBD2 | many | CASSLAGAGGVGEQFF | TGTGCCAGCAGCTTAGCAGGGGCGGGAGGTGTGGGTGAGCAGTTCTTC
TRBJ1-5 | TRBV5-6 | TRBD1 | many | CASSRDRGNQPQHF | TGTGCCAGCAGCCGGGACAGGGGCAATCAGCCCCAGCATTTT
TRBJ1-3 | TRBV9 | . | once | CASSPTGCGSTIYF | TGTGCCAGCAGTCCAACAGGGTGCGGAAGCACCATATATTTT
TRBJ2-7 | TRBV6-2/TRBV6-3 | . | once | CASSPGGADGVGQYF | TGTGCCAGCAGTCCTGGGGGGGCCGATGGCGTGGGGCAGTACTTC
TRBJ2-1 | TRBV5-5 | . | many | CASSLDSLQGQFF | TGTGCCAGCAGCTTGGACAGCCTCCAAGGGCAGTTCTTC
TRBJ2-3 | TRBV28 | TRBD1 | many | CASRPGGGGTDTQYF | TGTGCCAGCAGACCAGGGGGCGGGGGCACAGATACGCAGTATTTT
TRBJ2-2 | TRBV6-1 | . | many | CAPPRHHDPLTGELFF | TGTGCTCCCCCGAGGCACCACGACCCACTCACCGGGGAGCTGTTTTTT
TRBJ1-2 | TRBV7-9 | TRBD1 | . | CASSFLGQGDYGYTF | TGTGCCAGCAGCTTCCTCGGACAGGGGGACTATGGCTACACCTTC
TRBJ2-5 | TRBV4-1 | . | . | CASSRTEQETQYF | TGCGCCAGCAGTCGGACGGAACAAGAGACCCAGTACTTC
TRBJ2-1 | TRBV20-1 | TRBD2 | once | CSASLVGTVLAGAEEQFF | TGCAGTGCTAGTTTGGTGGGCACGGTGCTAGCGGGGGCTGAAGAGCAGTTCTTC
TRBJ2-3 | TRBV27 | TRBD2 | many | CASSLGFLAGPASTDTQYF | TGTGCCAGCAGTTTGGGATTTTTAGCGGGTCCAGCTAGCACAGATACGCAGTATTTT
TRBJ2-1 | TRBV6-2/TRBV6-3 | . | . | CASSPSDGSSYNEQFF | TGTGCCAGCAGCCCAAGTGACGGGAGCTCCTACAATGAGCAGTTCTTC